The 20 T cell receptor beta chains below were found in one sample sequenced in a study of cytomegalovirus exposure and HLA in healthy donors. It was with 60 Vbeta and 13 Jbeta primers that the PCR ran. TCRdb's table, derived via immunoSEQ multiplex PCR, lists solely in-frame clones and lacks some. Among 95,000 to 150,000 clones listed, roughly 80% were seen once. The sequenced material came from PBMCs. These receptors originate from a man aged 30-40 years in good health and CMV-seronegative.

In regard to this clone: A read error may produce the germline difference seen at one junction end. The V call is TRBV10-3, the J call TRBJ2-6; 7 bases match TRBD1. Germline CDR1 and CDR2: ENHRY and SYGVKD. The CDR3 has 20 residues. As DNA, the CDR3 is TGTGCCATCAGTGAGTCGGGGATAGGTAGGACAGGCTCTGGGGCCAACGGCCTGACTTTC. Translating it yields CAISESGIGRTGSGANGLTF.

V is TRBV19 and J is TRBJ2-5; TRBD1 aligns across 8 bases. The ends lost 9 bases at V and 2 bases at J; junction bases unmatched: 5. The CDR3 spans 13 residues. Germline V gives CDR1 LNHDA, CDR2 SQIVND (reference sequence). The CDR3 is CASRRTGQETQYF. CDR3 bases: TGTGCCAGCAGACGGACAGGGCAAGAGACCCAGTACTTC.

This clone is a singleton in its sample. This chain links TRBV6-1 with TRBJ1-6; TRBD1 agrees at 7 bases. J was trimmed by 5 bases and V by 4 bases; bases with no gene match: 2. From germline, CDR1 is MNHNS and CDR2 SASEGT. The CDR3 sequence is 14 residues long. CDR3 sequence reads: CASSVTGDNSPLHF. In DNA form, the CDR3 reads TGTGCCAGCAGTGTTACAGGGGATAATTCACCCCTCCACTTT.

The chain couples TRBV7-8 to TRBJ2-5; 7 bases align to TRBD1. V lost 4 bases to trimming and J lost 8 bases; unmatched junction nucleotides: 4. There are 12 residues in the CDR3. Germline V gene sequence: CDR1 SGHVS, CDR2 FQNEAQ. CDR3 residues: CASSSGQSTQYF. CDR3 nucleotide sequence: TGTGCCAGCAGCTCGGGACAGTCTACCCAGTACTTC.

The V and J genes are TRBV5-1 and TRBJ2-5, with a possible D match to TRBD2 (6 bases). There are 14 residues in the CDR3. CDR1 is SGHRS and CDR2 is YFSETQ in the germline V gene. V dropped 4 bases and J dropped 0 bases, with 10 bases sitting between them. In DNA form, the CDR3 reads TGCGCCAGCAGCGTGGGGGGAGACCAAGAGACCCAGTACTTC. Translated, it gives CASSVGGDQETQYF. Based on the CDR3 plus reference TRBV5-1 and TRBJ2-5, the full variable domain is KAGVTQTPRYLIKTRGQQVTLSCSPISGHRSVSWYQQTPGQGLQFLFEYFSETQRNKGNFPGRFSGRQFSNSRSEMNVSTLELGDSALYLCASSVGGDQETQYFGPGTRLLVL.

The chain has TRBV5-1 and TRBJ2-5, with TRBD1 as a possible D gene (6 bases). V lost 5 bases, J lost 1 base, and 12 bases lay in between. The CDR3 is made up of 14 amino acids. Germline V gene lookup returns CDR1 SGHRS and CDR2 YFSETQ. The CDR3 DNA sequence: TGCGCCAGCAGGGAAGTAGGGGGCCAAGAGACCCAGTACTTC. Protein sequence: CASREVGGQETQYF.

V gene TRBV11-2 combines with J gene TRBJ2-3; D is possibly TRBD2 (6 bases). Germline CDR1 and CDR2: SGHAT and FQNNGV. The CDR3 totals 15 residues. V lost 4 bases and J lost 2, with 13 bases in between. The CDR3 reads CASSSRLDYTDTQYF. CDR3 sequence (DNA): TGTGCCAGCAGCTCTAGACTAGACTACACAGATACGCAGTATTTT.

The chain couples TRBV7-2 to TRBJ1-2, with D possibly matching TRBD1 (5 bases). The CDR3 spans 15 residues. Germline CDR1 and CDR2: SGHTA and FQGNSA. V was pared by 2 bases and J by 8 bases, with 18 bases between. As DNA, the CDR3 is TGTGCCAGCAGCTTATCCGGACATGGATCGCGGGGCTACACCTTC. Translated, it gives CASSLSGHGSRGYTF.

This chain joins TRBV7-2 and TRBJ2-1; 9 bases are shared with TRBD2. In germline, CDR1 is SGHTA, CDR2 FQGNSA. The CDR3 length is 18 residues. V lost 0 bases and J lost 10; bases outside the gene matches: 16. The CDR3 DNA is TGTGCCAGCAGCTTAGCCCACCCGGGGCGGGGGGGCCCCCGGGAGCAGTTCTTC. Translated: CASSLAHPGRGGPREQFF.

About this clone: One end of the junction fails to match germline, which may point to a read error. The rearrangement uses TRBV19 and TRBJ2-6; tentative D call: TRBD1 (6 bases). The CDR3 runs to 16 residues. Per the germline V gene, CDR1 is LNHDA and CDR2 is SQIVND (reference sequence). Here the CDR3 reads CASIGTRSSGANGLTF. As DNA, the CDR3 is TGTGCCAGTATCGGGACAAGAAGCTCTGGGGCCAACGGCCTGACTTTC.

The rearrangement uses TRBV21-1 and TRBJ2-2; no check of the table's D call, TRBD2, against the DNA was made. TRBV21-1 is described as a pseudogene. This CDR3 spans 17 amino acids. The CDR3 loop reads CASSKEGGGANTGELFF. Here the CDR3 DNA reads TGTGCCAGCAGCAAAGAGGGCGGGGGGGCGAACACCGGGGAGCTGTTTTTT.

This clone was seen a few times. CDR3: CASSPASSGGAPTQYF. CDR3 sequence (DNA): TGCGCCAGCAGCCCGGCCTCTAGCGGGGGGGCACCTACGCAGTATTTT. The chain is built from TRBV5-1 and TRBJ2-3; 12 positions agree with TRBD2. V shed 4 bases, J shed 8 bases, and the junction held 11 bases outside the gene matches. This CDR3 region has 16 residues. Germline V gene lookup returns CDR1 SGHRS and CDR2 YFSETQ.

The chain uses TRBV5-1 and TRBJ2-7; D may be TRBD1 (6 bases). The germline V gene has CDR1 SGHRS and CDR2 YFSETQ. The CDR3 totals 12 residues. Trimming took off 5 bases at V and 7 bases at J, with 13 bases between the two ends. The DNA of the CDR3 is TGCGCCAGCAGACAGGGCCGGGGAGAGCAGTACTTC. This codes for CASRQGRGEQYF.

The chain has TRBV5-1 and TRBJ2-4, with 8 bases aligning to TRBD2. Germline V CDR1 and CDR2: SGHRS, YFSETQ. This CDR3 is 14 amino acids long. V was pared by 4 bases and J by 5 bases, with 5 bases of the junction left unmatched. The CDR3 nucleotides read TGCGCCAGCAGCCGGGGGGGCTCGGAAAACATTCAGTACTTC. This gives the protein CASSRGGSENIQYF.

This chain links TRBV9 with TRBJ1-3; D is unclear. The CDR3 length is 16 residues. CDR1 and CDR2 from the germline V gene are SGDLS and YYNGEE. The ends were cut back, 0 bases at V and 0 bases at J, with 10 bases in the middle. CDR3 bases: TGTGCCAGCAGCGTAGCACAGTTCCGCTCTGGAAACACCATATATTTT. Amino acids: CASSVAQFRSGNTIYF.

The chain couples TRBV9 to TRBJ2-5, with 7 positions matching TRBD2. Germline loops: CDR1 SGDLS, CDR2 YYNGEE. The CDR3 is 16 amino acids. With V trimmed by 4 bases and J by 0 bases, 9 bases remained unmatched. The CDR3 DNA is TGTGCCAGCAGCCCGCCGACTAGCCTGTACCAAGAGACCCAGTACTTC. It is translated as CASSPPTSLYQETQYF. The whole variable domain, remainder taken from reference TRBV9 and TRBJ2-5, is DSGVTQTPKHLITATGQRVTLRCSPRSGDLSVYWYQQSLDQGLQFLIQYYNGEERAKGNILERFSAQQFPDLHSELNLSSLELGDSALYFCASSPPTSLYQETQYFGPGTRLLVL.

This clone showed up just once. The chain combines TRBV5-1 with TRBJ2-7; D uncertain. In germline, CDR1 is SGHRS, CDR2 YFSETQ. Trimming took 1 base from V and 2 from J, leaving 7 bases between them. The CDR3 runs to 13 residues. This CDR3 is CASSLLQTYEQYF. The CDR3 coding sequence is TGCGCCAGCAGCTTGTTACAAACCTACGAGCAGTACTTC. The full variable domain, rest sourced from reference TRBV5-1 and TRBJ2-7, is KAGVTQTPRYLIKTRGQQVTLSCSPISGHRSVSWYQQTPGQGLQFLFEYFSETQRNKGNFPGRFSGRQFSNSRSEMNVSTLELGDSALYLCASSLLQTYEQYFGPGTRLTVT.

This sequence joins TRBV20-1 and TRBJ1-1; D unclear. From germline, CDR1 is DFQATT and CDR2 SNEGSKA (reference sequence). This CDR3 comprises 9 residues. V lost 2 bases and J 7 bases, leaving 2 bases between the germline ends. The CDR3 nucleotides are TGCAGTGCTAGACATGAAGCTTTCTTT. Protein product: CSARHEAFF.

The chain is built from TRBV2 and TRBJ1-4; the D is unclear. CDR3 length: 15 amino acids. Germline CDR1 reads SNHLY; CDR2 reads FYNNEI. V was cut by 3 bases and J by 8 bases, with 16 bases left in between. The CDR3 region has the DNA TGTGCCAGCAGTGATGTGTCAGGAGGAAGCGAAAAACTGTTTTTT. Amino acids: CASSDVSGGSEKLFF.

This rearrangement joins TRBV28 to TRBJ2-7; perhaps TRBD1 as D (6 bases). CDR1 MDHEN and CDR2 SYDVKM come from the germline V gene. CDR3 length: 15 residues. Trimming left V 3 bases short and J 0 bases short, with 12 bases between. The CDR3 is CASSLGQPSSYEQYF. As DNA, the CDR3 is TGTGCCAGCAGTTTGGGACAACCCAGCTCCTACGAGCAGTACTTC.